The 24 T cell receptor beta chains presented below share a single source sample, sequenced in a study of blood T cell repertoires in COVID-19. The protocol was immunoSEQ multiplex PCR, while the TCRdb copy is restricted to in-frame clones and leaves out a portion. The repertoire holds approximately 190,000 clones, about four fifths seen once, with more than 3% in the top ten. Sequencing used PBMCs or T cells enriched from blood (not recorded which). The receptor source for this set is a woman in her 30s who had been exposed to COVID-19.

V and J are TRBV7-3 and TRBJ2-2, with D possibly matching TRBD2 (7 bases). This CDR3 has 17 residues. Germline values: CDR1 SGHTA, CDR2 FQGTGA. V lost 5 bases to trimming and J lost 0 bases, with 16 bases between them. The CDR3 here is CASSPRGRGSNTGELFF. Written as DNA, the CDR3 is TGTGCCAGCAGCCCCCGGGGGCGGGGGTCGAACACCGGGGAGCTGTTTTTT.

The chain joins TRBV29-1 to TRBJ2-7, with 7 bases that match TRBD1. The CDR3 consists of 14 residues. Trimming at V came to 7 bases and at J to 6 bases, leaving 15 bases not matched to a gene. The V gene's germline CDR1 is SQVTM and CDR2 ANQGSEA. Here the CDR3 reads CSARGQRERGEQYF. DNA for the CDR3: TGCAGCGCCCGGGGACAGAGGGAGCGCGGCGAGCAGTACTTC.

In the case of this clone: The same CDR3 can be traced to other DNA sequences in this sample. The genes are TRBV27 and TRBJ1-1; D is uncertain. The CDR3 contains 13 residues. Germline assignment: CDR1 MNHEY and CDR2 SMNVEV (reference sequence). V shed 2 bases and J shed 2 bases, with 6 bases lying between them. CDR3 bases: TGTGCCAGCAGTTTAGGCCGTAACACTGAAGCTTTCTTT. Residues: CASSLGRNTEAFF.

The J gene is TRBJ1-6, the V gene TRBV13; D unclear. CDR3 length equals 15 residues. From germline, CDR1 is PRHDT and CDR2 FYEKMQ (reference sequence). V gave up 6 bases and J gave up 6 bases, with 15 bases separating them. The CDR3 loop is CASRATADGNSPLHF. The CDR3 nucleotides are TGTGCCAGCAGAGCTACAGCGGATGGTAATTCACCCCTCCACTTT.

Here the CDR3 reads CASSEDFSGANVLTF. The CDR3 coding sequence is TGTGCCAGCAGCGAGGATTTCTCTGGGGCCAACGTCCTGACTTTC. V gene TRBV7-9 combines with J gene TRBJ2-6; D remains unclear. V lost 5 bases and J lost 0, with 8 bases in between. Germline V lookup: CDR1 SEHNR, CDR2 FQNEAQ (reference sequence). This CDR3 comprises 15 residues.

The rearrangement links TRBV29-1 to TRBJ1-2; weak D call: TRBD1 (6 bases). Per germline, CDR1 SQVTM and CDR2 ANQGSEA. This CDR3 contains 11 residues. V lost 4 bases and J 4 bases, leaving 7 bases between the germline ends. The CDR3 sequence: CSVGGGYGYTF. CDR3 nucleotides: TGCAGCGTTGGAGGGGGCTATGGCTACACCTTC.

The rearrangement uses TRBV25-1 and TRBJ1-1; D is perhaps TRBD1 (6 bases). V shed 6 bases and J shed 4 bases, with 12 bases lying between them. The germline gives CDR1 MGHDK, CDR2 SYGVNS. The CDR3 covers 13 residues. In DNA form, the CDR3 reads TGTGCCAGCAGCGTGACAGGAGTCACTGAAGCTTTCTTT. Its translation: CASSVTGVTEAFF.

The chain employs TRBV13 and TRBJ1-1, with TRBD1 identical over 8 bases. Unmatched junction bases numbered 11, after V lost 2 bases and J lost 6 bases. From germline, CDR1 is PRHDT and CDR2 FYEKMQ (reference sequence). The CDR3 totals 16 residues. The CDR3: CASSLRQGLRKAEAFF. CDR3 DNA sequence: TGTGCCAGCAGCTTAAGACAGGGGCTAAGGAAGGCTGAAGCTTTCTTT.

The CDR3 coding sequence is TGTGCCAGCAGTTTAGACAGGGCCTATAATTCACCCCTCCACTTT. Its protein product is CASSLDRAYNSPLHF. The J gene is TRBJ1-6, the V gene TRBV6-6; 7 bases line up with TRBD1. Germline trimming cut 4 bases from V and 2 bases from J; bases unmatched to any gene: 2. The germline CDR1 and CDR2 sequences are MNHNY and SVGAGI (reference sequence). The CDR3 runs 15 residues.

This clone was observed once. The chain carries TRBV9 and TRBJ2-1; 7 nucleotides align to TRBD1. The ends lost 0 bases at V and 7 bases at J; junction bases unmatched: 4. This CDR3 comprises 14 residues. The V gene's germline CDR1 is SGDLS and CDR2 YYNGEE. In DNA, the CDR3 is TGTGCCAGCAGCGTAGAGGGGGCAAGGAATGAGCAGTTCTTC. Protein product: CASSVEGARNEQFF.

The rearrangement joins TRBV3-1 (or the pseudogene TRBV3-2) to TRBJ2-3; D is unresolved. Germline-derived CDR1 and CDR2 are LGHDT and YNNKEL (reference sequence). Deletions cut 1 base from V and 1 base from J, with 12 bases between. CDR3 size: 16 residues. This CDR3 reads CASSQVSLGGTDTQYF. The DNA of the CDR3 is TGTGCCAGCAGCCAAGTTAGCCTCGGTGGCACAGATACGCAGTATTTT.

V and J are TRBV6-5 and TRBJ1-1; D remains unclear. CDR1 and CDR2 from the germline V gene are MNHEY and SVGAGI. The V end was cut by 10 bases, the J end by 1 base, with 13 bases between. The CDR3 totals 13 residues. The CDR3 protein is CATGEAPNTEAFF. The CDR3 nucleotides are TGTGCCACCGGGGAGGCGCCGAACACTGAAGCTTTCTTT.

CDR3 sequence: CAWSVLGQGNGQPQHF. In DNA form, the CDR3 reads TGTGCCTGGAGTGTACTGGGACAGGGAAACGGTCAGCCCCAGCATTTT. The chain recombines TRBV30 with TRBJ1-5, with 9 nucleotides matching TRBD1. V shed 0 bases, J shed 6 bases, and the junction held 9 bases outside the gene matches. Germline CDR1 reads GTSNPN; CDR2 reads SVGIG (reference sequence). The CDR3 runs to 16 residues. The full variable domain, in which reference TRBV30 and TRBJ1-5 provide the parts outside the CDR3, is SQTIHQWPATLVQPVGSPLSLECTVEGTSNPNLYWYRQAAGRGLQLLFYSVGIGQISSEVPQNLSASRPQDRQFILSSKKLLLSDSGFYLCAWSVLGQGNGQPQHFGDGTRLSIL.

The genes are TRBV25-1 and TRBJ1-4; D is ambiguous. CDR1 and CDR2 (germline): MGHDK, SYGVNS. With 1 base removed from V and 9 bases from J, the gap between germline ends came to 15 bases. The length of the CDR3 is 15 residues. For the CDR3, the DNA is TGTGCCAGCAGTGAATTTGAGGGCCCTTTGCAAAAACTGTTTTTT. Its translation is CASSEFEGPLQKLFF. Variable domain in full (rest from reference TRBV25-1 and TRBJ1-4): EADIYQTPRYLVIGTGKKITLECSQTMGHDKMYWYQQDPGMELHLIHYSYGVNSTEKGDLSSESTVSRIRTEHFPLTLESARPSHTSQYLCASSEFEGPLQKLFFGSGTQLSVL.

The chain is built from TRBV11-2 and TRBJ2-1; 8 positions agree with TRBD1. Germline V gives CDR1 SGHAT, CDR2 FQNNGV. V shed 4 bases and J 6 bases; nucleotides not matched to a gene: 2. CDR3 size: 13 residues. CDR3 in amino acids: CASSSGTGNEQFF. CDR3 DNA: TGTGCCAGCAGCTCCGGGACAGGCAATGAGCAGTTCTTC.

This chain's CDR3 is CASSLTAGSDYGYTF. The CDR3 DNA is TGTGCCAGCAGCTTAACGGCAGGGTCAGACTATGGCTACACCTTC. The genes are TRBV11-2 and TRBJ1-2; D is perhaps TRBD1 (5 bases). Germline CDR1 SGHAT, CDR2 FQNNGV. The CDR3 totals 15 residues. V gave up 2 bases and J gave up 3 bases, with 13 bases separating them.

V gene TRBV5-6 combines with J gene TRBJ1-2; D gene ambiguous. CDR1 SGHDT and CDR2 YYEEEE come from the germline V gene. CDR3 length equals 14 residues. V lost 1 base to trimming and J lost 0 bases, with 7 bases between them. The CDR3, as DNA: TGTGCCAGCAGCTTGTTCAGGTCTAACTATGGCTACACCTTC. It is translated as CASSLFRSNYGYTF.

The chain has TRBV27 and TRBJ1-2; the D gene is possibly TRBD1 (6 bases). This CDR3 contains 15 residues. Germline CDR1 MNHEY, CDR2 SMNVEV (reference sequence). The ends were cut back, 6 bases at V and 4 bases at J, with 18 bases in the middle. The CDR3 bases are TGTGCCAGCAGCACCGGACAGTTCCACACCTATGGCTACACCTTC. Translated: CASSTGQFHTYGYTF.

This clone was observed a handful of times. The genes are TRBV19 and TRBJ1-4, with TRBD1 matching 9 bases. This CDR3 region has 15 residues. CDR1 is LNHDA, CDR2 SQIVND, per germline (reference sequence). Trimming took 3 bases from V and 6 from J; bases not matched to a gene: 5. Here the CDR3 reads CASSIPGTGHEKLFF. The CDR3 DNA follows: TGTGCCAGTAGTATCCCCGGGACAGGGCATGAAAAACTGTTTTTT.

The V gene is TRBV5-1, the J gene TRBJ2-7; D perhaps matches TRBD1 (6 bases). The germline V and J ends were trimmed by 0 bases and 5 bases, with 9 bases remaining between them. The CDR3 length is 13 residues. Germline lookup yields CDR1 SGHRS and CDR2 YFSETQ. The CDR3 region has the DNA TGCGCCAGCAGCTTGGGGAACAGGGACGAGCAGTACTTC. It specifies CASSLGNRDEQYF.

V and J are TRBV7-9 and TRBJ1-1, with D possibly TRBD1 on 6 matching bases. The germline V and J ends were trimmed by 2 bases and 4 bases, with 11 bases remaining between them. CDR1 and CDR2 (germline): SEHNR, FQNEAQ (reference sequence). The CDR3 extends over 14 amino acids. CDR3 in amino acids: CASSLFQGSTEAFF. CDR3 DNA sequence: TGTGCCAGCAGCTTATTTCAGGGGAGCACTGAAGCTTTCTTT.

This clone was found once. The CDR3 is CASSKQGALETQYF. DNA of the CDR3: TGTGCCAGCAGCAAACAGGGGGCCTTGGAGACCCAGTACTTC. The chain recombines TRBV27 with TRBJ2-5; 9 nucleotides align to TRBD1. The CDR3 is made up of 14 amino acids. Germline CDR1 MNHEY, CDR2 SMNVEV (reference sequence). V lost 6 bases to trimming and J lost 5 bases; unmatched junction nucleotides: 7.

V is TRBV5-1 and J is TRBJ1-1; TRBD1 aligns across 9 bases. This CDR3 has 15 residues. Unmatched junction bases numbered 3, after V lost 3 bases and J lost 0 bases. The germline V gene encodes CDR1 SGHRS and CDR2 YFSETQ. The CDR3 nucleotides are TGCGCCAGCAGCTCGGGACAGGGTTTGAACACTGAAGCTTTCTTT. Protein: CASSSGQGLNTEAFF.

This sequence joins TRBV4-3 and TRBJ1-4; a weak D match, TRBD1 (5 bases). From germline, CDR1 is LGHNA and CDR2 YSLEER. The CDR3 covers 16 residues. Trimming removed 0 bases at V and 0 bases at J, with 8 bases between. In DNA form, the CDR3 reads TGCGCCAGCAGCCAAGATATACAGGCAACTAATGAAAAACTGTTTTTT. Encoded protein: CASSQDIQATNEKLFF.